The sequence of this TCR beta chain was determined in a study of cytomegalovirus exposure and HLA in healthy donors. The PCR ran on 60 Vbeta and 13 Jbeta primers. This table comes from immunoSEQ multiplex PCR, and its TCRdb copy is limited to in-frame clones, with some not included. The sample carries about 150,000 clones, roughly 80% recorded once. The clonotype originates from a male donor in good health and CMV-seronegative. The sequenced material came from PBMCs.

The CDR3 sequence: CASSLGLAGINEQFF. CDR3 in DNA: TGTGCCAGCAGTTTAGGGCTAGCGGGAATAAATGAGCAGTTCTTC. The rearrangement joins TRBV27 to TRBJ2-1; 9 bases are shared with TRBD2. This CDR3 spans 15 amino acids. V shed 2 bases, J shed 7 bases, and the junction held 6 bases outside the gene matches. Germline-derived CDR1 and CDR2 are MNHEY and SMNVEV (reference sequence).